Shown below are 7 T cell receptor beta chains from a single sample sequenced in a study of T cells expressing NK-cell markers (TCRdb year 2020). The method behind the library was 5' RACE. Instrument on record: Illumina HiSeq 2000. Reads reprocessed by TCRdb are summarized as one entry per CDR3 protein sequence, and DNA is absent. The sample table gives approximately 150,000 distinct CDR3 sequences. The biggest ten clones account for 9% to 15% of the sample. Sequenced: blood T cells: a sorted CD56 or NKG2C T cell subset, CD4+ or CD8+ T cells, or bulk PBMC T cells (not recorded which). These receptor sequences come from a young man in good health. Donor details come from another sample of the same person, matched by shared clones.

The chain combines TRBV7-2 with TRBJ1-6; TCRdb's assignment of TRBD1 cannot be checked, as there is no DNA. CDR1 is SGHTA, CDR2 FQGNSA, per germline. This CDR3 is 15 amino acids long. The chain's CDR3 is CASSSLDRDNSPLHF.

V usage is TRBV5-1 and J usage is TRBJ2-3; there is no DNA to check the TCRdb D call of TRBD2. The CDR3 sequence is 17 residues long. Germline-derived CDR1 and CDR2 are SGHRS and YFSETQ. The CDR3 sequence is CASSLMGAGGSTDTQYF.

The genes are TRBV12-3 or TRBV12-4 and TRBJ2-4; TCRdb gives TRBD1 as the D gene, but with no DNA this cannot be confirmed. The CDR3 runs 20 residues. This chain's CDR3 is CASSSYPWDRDELAKNIQYF.

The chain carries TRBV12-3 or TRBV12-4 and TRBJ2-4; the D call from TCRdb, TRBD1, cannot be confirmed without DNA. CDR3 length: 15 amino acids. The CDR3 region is CASSLAATPRNIQYF.

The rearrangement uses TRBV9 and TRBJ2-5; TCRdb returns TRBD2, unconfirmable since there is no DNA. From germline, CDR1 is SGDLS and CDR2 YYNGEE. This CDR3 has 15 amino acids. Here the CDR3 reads CASSVVGGGQETQYF.

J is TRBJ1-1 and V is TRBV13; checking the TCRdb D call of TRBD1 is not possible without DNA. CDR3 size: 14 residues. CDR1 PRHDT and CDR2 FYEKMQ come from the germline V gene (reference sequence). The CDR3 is CASSPWAENTEAFF.

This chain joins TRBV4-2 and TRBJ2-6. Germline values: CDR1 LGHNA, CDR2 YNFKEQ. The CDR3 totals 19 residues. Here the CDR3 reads CASSKHSRIMGSGANVLTF.